Presented here are 27 T cell receptor beta chains from one specimen sequenced in a study of blood T cell repertoires in COVID-19. Method: immunoSEQ multiplex PCR; TCRdb's copy keeps in-frame clones and lacks some. The sample consists of under 200,000 clones, 70% to 90% of them appearing once. Sequences were obtained from peripheral blood. These receptors were obtained from a man aged 55 to 70 with active or convalescent COVID-19.

The chain links TRBV7-8 to TRBJ1-2; D call uncertain. The CDR3 sequence is 15 residues long. In germline, CDR1 is SGHVS, CDR2 FQNEAQ. Trimming removed 1 base at V and 0 bases at J, with 9 bases between. For the CDR3, the DNA is TGTGCCAGCAGCTTAGAGAGAGTAACTAACTATGGCTACACCTTC. Translating gives CASSLERVTNYGYTF.

The genes are TRBV3-1 (or the pseudogene TRBV3-2) and TRBJ2-4; no reliable D call. Germline CDR1 reads LGHDT; CDR2 reads YNNKEL (reference sequence). The CDR3 extends over 13 amino acids. V was cut by 1 base and J by 7 bases, with 8 bases left in between. Here the CDR3 reads CASSQGAQNIQYF. For the CDR3, the DNA is TGTGCCAGCAGCCAAGGGGCGCAGAACATTCAGTACTTC.

This clone was seen more than once but under ten times. V and J are TRBV7-9 and TRBJ1-6, with 7 bases aligning to TRBD1. The CDR3 sequence is 15 residues long. Germline CDR1 is SEHNR and CDR2 is FQNEAQ (reference sequence). V lost 1 base to trimming and J lost 5 bases; unmatched junction nucleotides: 2. The CDR3 DNA is TGTGCCAGCAGCTTAGGACAGGGAAATAATTCACCCCTCCACTTT. This sequence encodes CASSLGQGNNSPLHF.

The chain links TRBV28 to TRBJ2-5; 7 bases fit TRBD1. This CDR3 comprises 12 residues. Germline V gene lookup returns CDR1 MDHEN and CDR2 SYDVKM. V gave up 10 bases and J gave up 5 bases; unmatched junction bases: 7. DNA of the CDR3: TGTGCCACCGAGGGGGCGGAGGAGACCCAGTACTTC. It is translated as CATEGAEETQYF. Full variable domain (missing parts from reference TRBV28 and TRBJ2-5): DVKVTQSSRYLVKRTGEKVFLECVQDMDHENMFWYRQDPGLGLRLIYFSYDVKMKEKGDIPEGYSVSREKKERFSLILESASTNQTSMYLCATEGAEETQYFGPGTRLLVL.

The chain recombines TRBV2 with TRBJ2-2, with TRBD2 identical over 13 bases. The J segment lost 3 bases and the V segment lost 6 bases, leaving 4 bases of the junction unmatched. Germline loops: CDR1 SNHLY, CDR2 FYNNEI. The CDR3 runs to 16 residues. The CDR3 nucleotides are TGTGCCAGCAGCGCCACTAGCGGGGGGGACACCGGGGAGCTGTTTTTT. It codes for CASSATSGGDTGELFF.

This chain joins TRBV7-9 and TRBJ2-5; D gene unclear. Germline lookup yields CDR1 SEHNR and CDR2 FQNEAQ (reference sequence). V shed 6 bases and J shed 5 bases, with 19 bases lying between them. This CDR3 region has 15 residues. The CDR3 is CASSPGGPVGETQYF. The CDR3 DNA follows: TGTGCCAGCAGTCCCGGCGGTCCGGTCGGGGAGACCCAGTACTTC.

The CDR3 region has the DNA TGTGCCAGCAGGGGGGCAGGGAGCGGGGAGCTGTTTTTT. Its translation is CASRGAGSGELFF. The chain is built from TRBV2 and TRBJ2-2, with D maybe TRBD1 (6 bases). This CDR3 has 13 residues. The germline V gene has CDR1 SNHLY and CDR2 FYNNEI. The germline V and J ends were trimmed by 6 bases and 7 bases, with 12 bases remaining between them.

The CDR3 nucleotides read TGTGCCAGCTCTGGGACAGCCCCTGACTATGGCTACACCTTC. Amino acid sequence: CASSGTAPDYGYTF. The J gene is TRBJ1-2, the V gene TRBV18; 7 positions agree with TRBD1. Germline CDR1 and CDR2: KGHSH and LQKENI. The junction had 7 bases not matched to a gene; V was cut back by 6 bases and J by 3 bases. This CDR3 region has 14 residues.

The V and J genes are TRBV19 and TRBJ1-2; 12 bases are a match to TRBD1. The V gene's germline CDR1 is LNHDA and CDR2 SQIVND (reference sequence). V gave up 7 bases and J gave up 4 bases; unmatched junction bases: 7. The CDR3 covers 15 residues. The CDR3 nucleotides read TGTGCCAGTACGGGACAGGGGGCGATGAGCTATGGCTACACCTTC. Its protein product is CASTGQGAMSYGYTF.

The genes are TRBV7-2 and TRBJ2-3, with TRBD2 matching over 10 bases. CDR1 is SGHTA, CDR2 FQGNSA, per germline. The junction had 12 bases not matched to a gene; V was cut back by 5 bases and J by 7 bases. This CDR3 has 16 residues. The CDR3 DNA sequence: TGTGCCAGCAGCCCACAGCGGGGGGGCCGGCCACATACGCAGTATTTT. Translated: CASSPQRGGRPHTQYF.

As DNA, the CDR3 is TGTGCCAGCTCACCACCGGTAATCGGGTCAGGGGGATTGGTGGCAGAAGCTTTCTTT. Encoded protein: CASSPPVIGSGGLVAEAFF. The chain employs TRBV18 and TRBJ1-1; 7 nucleotides match TRBD1. The CDR3 is 19 amino acids. After removal of 0 bases from V and 8 bases from J, the junction contained 21 bases not matched to a gene. Germline-derived CDR1 and CDR2 are KGHSH and LQKENI.

V is TRBV19 and J is TRBJ2-5; no clear D. This CDR3 region has 15 residues. V lost 4 bases to trimming and J lost 5 bases, with 17 bases between them. Germline CDR1 and CDR2: LNHDA and SQIVND (reference sequence). CDR3 amino acids: CASSKNSPNRETQYF. CDR3 DNA sequence: TGTGCCAGTAGTAAGAACAGTCCAAACCGGGAGACCCAGTACTTC.

This sequence joins TRBV28 and TRBJ2-2; the match to TRBD1 covers 7 bases. The CDR3 totals 15 residues. J was trimmed by 4 bases and V by 3 bases; bases with no gene match: 5. CDR1 and CDR2 from the germline V gene are MDHEN and SYDVKM. Here the CDR3 reads CASSFPYRGTGELFF. Written as DNA, the CDR3 is TGTGCCAGCAGTTTCCCCTACAGGGGCACCGGGGAGCTGTTTTTT. Based on the CDR3 plus reference TRBV28 and TRBJ2-2, the full variable domain is DVKVTQSSRYLVKRTGEKVFLECVQDMDHENMFWYRQDPGLGLRLIYFSYDVKMKEKGDIPEGYSVSREKKERFSLILESASTNQTSMYLCASSFPYRGTGELFFGEGSRLTVL.

The chain employs TRBV30 and TRBJ1-5; maybe TRBD1 (5 bases). There are 17 residues in the CDR3. Deletions cut 3 bases from V and 4 bases from J, with 22 bases between. Per the germline V gene, CDR1 is GTSNPN and CDR2 is SVGIG (reference sequence). CDR3: CAWSRSRAPGGNQPQHF. CDR3 DNA sequence: TGTGCCTGGAGCCGTAGCCGGGCCCCGGGGGGTAATCAGCCCCAGCATTTT.

The V and J genes are TRBV4-1 and TRBJ1-3; 8 nucleotides line up with TRBD1. This CDR3 region has 19 residues. V shed 1 base, J shed 4 bases, and the junction held 15 bases outside the gene matches. In germline, CDR1 is MGHRA, CDR2 YSYEKL. DNA of the CDR3: TGCGCCAGCAGCCAAGGAGGACAGGGTAGTCTAAGTACAGGAAACACCATATATTTT. The encoded protein is CASSQGGQGSLSTGNTIYF.

V is TRBV5-1 and J is TRBJ1-6; 10 positions agree with TRBD1. J was trimmed by 10 bases and V by 1 base; bases with no gene match: 11. The V gene's germline CDR1 is SGHRS and CDR2 YFSETQ. This CDR3 spans 17 amino acids. The CDR3 reads CASSLSPYRDRGSPLHF. The CDR3 DNA follows: TGCGCCAGCAGCTTGTCCCCATACCGGGACAGGGGATCACCCCTCCACTTT.

The chain couples TRBV9 to TRBJ2-2; no firm D call. The CDR3 is 15 amino acids. Trimming stripped 4 bases from V and 0 bases from J, with 10 bases between. Per germline, CDR1 SGDLS and CDR2 YYNGEE. The CDR3 spells CASSPRTSNTGELFF. CDR3 coding DNA: TGTGCCAGCAGCCCCCGAACATCGAACACCGGGGAGCTGTTTTTT.

The genes are TRBV5-8 and TRBJ2-7; 9 bases are a match to TRBD1. Germline loops: CDR1 SGHTS, CDR2 YDEGEE. V was pared by 1 base and J by 5 bases, with 4 bases of the junction left unmatched. This CDR3 is 14 amino acids long. The DNA of the CDR3 is TGTGCCAGCAGCTTGAGGACAGGGGCTCACGAGCAGTACTTC. Translation: CASSLRTGAHEQYF.

The J gene is TRBJ2-3, the V gene TRBV3-1 (or the pseudogene TRBV3-2), with 10 bases aligning to TRBD2. Germline lookup yields CDR1 LGHDT and CDR2 YNNKEL (reference sequence). V was clipped by 1 base and J by 6 bases; unmatched bases: 7. The CDR3 runs to 16 residues. As DNA, the CDR3 is TGTGCCAGCAGCCAAGTGGAGCGGGGGGGCCGGGATACGCAGTATTTT. Its translation: CASSQVERGGRDTQYF.

The gene calls are TRBV9 and TRBJ1-3, with D uncertain. The CDR3 has 14 amino acids. Trimming stripped 0 bases from V and 6 bases from J, with 10 bases between. Per germline, CDR1 SGDLS and CDR2 YYNGEE. The DNA of the CDR3 is TGTGCCAGCAGCGTAGGAACAAAAGTAAACACCATATATTTT. Translating gives CASSVGTKVNTIYF.

The chain is built from TRBV3-1 (or the pseudogene TRBV3-2) and TRBJ2-7; D is uncertain. Trimming removed 4 bases from V and 0 bases from J, with 13 bases in between. The germline V gene encodes CDR1 LGHDT and CDR2 YNNKEL (reference sequence). The CDR3 totals 15 residues. The DNA of the CDR3 is TGTGCCAGCAGCCGTGAGATTAAGTTCTCCTACGAGCAGTACTTC. Translation: CASSREIKFSYEQYF.

The chain joins TRBV19 to TRBJ1-2; D not certain. Germline values: CDR1 LNHDA, CDR2 SQIVND (reference sequence). The CDR3 consists of 14 residues. V lost 1 base and J lost 0, with 6 bases in between. The CDR3 region has the DNA TGTGCCAGTAGTATAGTTGCAGCTAACTATGGCTACACCTTC. This gives the protein CASSIVAANYGYTF.

The rearrangement links TRBV25-1 to TRBJ1-6, with TRBD1 matching over 9 bases. The V segment lost 6 bases and the J segment 7 bases; nucleotides outside the gene matches: 10. The CDR3 is made up of 16 amino acids. Germline lookup yields CDR1 MGHDK and CDR2 SYGVNS. The CDR3 DNA is TGTGCCAGCAGCTCCCGGCGGGACAGGGCGAATTCACCCCTCCACTTT. Its translation is CASSSRRDRANSPLHF.

The rearrangement links TRBV5-4 to TRBJ2-7; 12 bases match TRBD1. V lost 5 bases and J lost 6; bases outside the gene matches: 6. CDR3 length: 14 amino acids. CDR1 is SGHNT, CDR2 YYREEE, per germline (reference sequence). DNA for the CDR3: TGTGCCAGCAGTCTAGGGACAGGGGGCGGCGAGCAGTACTTC. This gives the protein CASSLGTGGGEQYF.

This chain links TRBV5-4 with TRBJ2-7; TRBD2 matches at 15 bases. Germline V gene lookup returns CDR1 SGHNT and CDR2 YYREEE (reference sequence). V shed 3 bases and J 4 bases; nucleotides not matched to a gene: 2. The CDR3 is 15 residues long. The CDR3 nucleotides read TGTGCCAGCAGCTCGGGACTAGCGGGGGGTTACGAGCAGTACTTC. Its protein is CASSSGLAGGYEQYF.

This clone has more than one count but fewer than ten. The chain carries TRBV6-5 and TRBJ1-1; a possible D gene is TRBD1 (6 bases). Trimming stripped 4 bases from V and 1 base from J, with 13 bases between. Germline V CDR1 and CDR2: MNHEY, SVGAGI. The CDR3 consists of 15 residues. CDR3 residues: CASSFYRTANTEAFF. CDR3 coding DNA: TGTGCCAGCAGTTTCTATAGGACAGCGAACACTGAAGCTTTCTTT.

The chain recombines TRBV3-1 (or the pseudogene TRBV3-2) with TRBJ2-1; no reliable D call. There are 13 residues in the CDR3. The germline V and J ends were trimmed by 6 bases and 2 bases, with 8 bases remaining between them. From germline, CDR1 is LGHDT and CDR2 YNNKEL (reference sequence). This chain's CDR3 is CASSPTTYNEQFF. The CDR3, as DNA: TGTGCCAGCAGTCCTACCACCTACAATGAGCAGTTCTTC.